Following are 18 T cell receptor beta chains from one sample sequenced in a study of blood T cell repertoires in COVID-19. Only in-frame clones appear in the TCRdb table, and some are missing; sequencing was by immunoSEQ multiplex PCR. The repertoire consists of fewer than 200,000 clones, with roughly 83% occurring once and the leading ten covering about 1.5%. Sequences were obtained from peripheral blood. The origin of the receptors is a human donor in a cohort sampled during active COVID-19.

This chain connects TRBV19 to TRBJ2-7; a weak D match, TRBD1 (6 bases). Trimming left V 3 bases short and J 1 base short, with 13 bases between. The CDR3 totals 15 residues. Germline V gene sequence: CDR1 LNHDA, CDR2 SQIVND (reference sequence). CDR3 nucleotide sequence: TGTGCCAGTAGTATTACCGGGACAAGGTCCTACGAGCAGTACTTC. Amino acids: CASSITGTRSYEQYF.

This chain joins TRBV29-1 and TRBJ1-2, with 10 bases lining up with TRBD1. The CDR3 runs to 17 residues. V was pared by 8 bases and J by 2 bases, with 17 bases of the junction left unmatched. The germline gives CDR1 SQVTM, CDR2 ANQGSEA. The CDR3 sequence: CSTRLPGQGTRNYGYTF. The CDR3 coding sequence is TGCAGCACACGCTTACCGGGACAGGGGACGAGGAACTATGGCTACACCTTC.

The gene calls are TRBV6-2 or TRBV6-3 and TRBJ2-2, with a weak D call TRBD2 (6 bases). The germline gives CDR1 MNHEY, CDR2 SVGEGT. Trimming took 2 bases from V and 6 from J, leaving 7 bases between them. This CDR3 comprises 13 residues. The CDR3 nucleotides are TGTGCCAGCAGTTACGGGAGGTCCGGGGAGCTGTTTTTT. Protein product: CASSYGRSGELFF.

DNA for the CDR3: TGTGCCAGTAGTATGGTTTCAGCGTCTTCCTACGAGCAGTACTTC. Protein sequence: CASSMVSASSYEQYF. This chain links TRBV19 with TRBJ2-7; D is ambiguous. V lost 3 bases and J lost 1, with 13 bases in between. Germline CDR1 is LNHDA and CDR2 is SQIVND (reference sequence). The CDR3 is 15 amino acids. The full variable domain, in which reference TRBV19 and TRBJ2-7 provide the parts outside the CDR3, is DGGITQSPKYLFRKEGQNVTLSCEQNLNHDAMYWYRQDPGQGLRLIYYSQIVNDFQKGDIAEGYSVSREKKESFPLTVTSAQKNPTAFYLCASSMVSASSYEQYFGPGTRLTVT.

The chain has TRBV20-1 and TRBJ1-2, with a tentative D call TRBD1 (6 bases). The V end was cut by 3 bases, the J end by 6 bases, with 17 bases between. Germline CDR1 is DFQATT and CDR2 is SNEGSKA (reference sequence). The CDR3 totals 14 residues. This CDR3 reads CSASHREQDDGYTF. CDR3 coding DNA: TGCAGTGCTAGTCACAGGGAACAAGACGATGGCTACACCTTC.

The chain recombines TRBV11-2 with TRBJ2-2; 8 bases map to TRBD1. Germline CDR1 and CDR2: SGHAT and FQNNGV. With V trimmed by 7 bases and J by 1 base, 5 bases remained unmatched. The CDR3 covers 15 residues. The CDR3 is CASTRDRQNTGELFF. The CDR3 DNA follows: TGTGCCAGCACCCGGGACAGGCAGAACACCGGGGAGCTGTTTTTT.

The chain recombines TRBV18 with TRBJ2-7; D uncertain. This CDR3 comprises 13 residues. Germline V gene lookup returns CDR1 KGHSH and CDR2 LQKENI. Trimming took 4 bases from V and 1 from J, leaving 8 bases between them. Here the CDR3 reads CASSLSESYEQYF. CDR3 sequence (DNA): TGTGCCAGCTCACTCTCGGAGTCCTACGAGCAGTACTTC.

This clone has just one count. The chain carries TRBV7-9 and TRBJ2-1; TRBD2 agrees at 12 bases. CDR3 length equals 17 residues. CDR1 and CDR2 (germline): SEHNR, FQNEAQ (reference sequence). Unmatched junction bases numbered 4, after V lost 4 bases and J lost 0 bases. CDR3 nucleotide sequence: TGTGCCAGCAGCTCGGGACTAGCGGGTTCCTCCTACAATGAGCAGTTCTTC. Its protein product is CASSSGLAGSSYNEQFF. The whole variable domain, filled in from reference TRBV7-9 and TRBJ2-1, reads DTGVSQNPRHKITKRGQNVTFRCDPISEHNRLYWYRQTLGQGPEFLTYFQNEAQLEKSRLLSDRFSAERPKGSFSTLEIQRTEQGDSAMYLCASSSGLAGSSYNEQFFGPGTRLTVL.

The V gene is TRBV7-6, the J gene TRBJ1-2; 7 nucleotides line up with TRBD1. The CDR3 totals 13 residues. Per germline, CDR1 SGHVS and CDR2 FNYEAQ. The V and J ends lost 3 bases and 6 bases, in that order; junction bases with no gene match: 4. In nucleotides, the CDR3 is TGTGCCAGCAGCTTGAGACAGGGCGATGGCTACACCTTC. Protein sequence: CASSLRQGDGYTF.

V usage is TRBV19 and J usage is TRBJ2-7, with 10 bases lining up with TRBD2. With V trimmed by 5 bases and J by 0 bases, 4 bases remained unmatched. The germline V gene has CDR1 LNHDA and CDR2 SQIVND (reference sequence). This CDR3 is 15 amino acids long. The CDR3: CASSPTSGYSYEQYF. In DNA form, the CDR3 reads TGTGCCAGTAGTCCGACTAGCGGGTACTCCTACGAGCAGTACTTC. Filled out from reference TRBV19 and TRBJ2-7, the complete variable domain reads DGGITQSPKYLFRKEGQNVTLSCEQNLNHDAMYWYRQDPGQGLRLIYYSQIVNDFQKGDIAEGYSVSREKKESFPLTVTSAQKNPTAFYLCASSPTSGYSYEQYFGPGTRLTVT.

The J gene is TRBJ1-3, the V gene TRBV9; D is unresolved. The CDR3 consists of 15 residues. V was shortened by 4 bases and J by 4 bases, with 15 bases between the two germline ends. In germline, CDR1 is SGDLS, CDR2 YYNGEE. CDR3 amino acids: CASSLLSTEGNTIYF. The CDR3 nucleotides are TGTGCCAGCAGCCTCCTATCCACTGAGGGAAACACCATATATTTT.

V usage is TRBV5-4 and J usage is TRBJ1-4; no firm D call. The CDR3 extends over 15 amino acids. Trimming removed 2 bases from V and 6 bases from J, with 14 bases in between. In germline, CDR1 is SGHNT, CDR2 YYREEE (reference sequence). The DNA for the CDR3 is TGTGCCAGCAGCTTTGGAGGCCAGTCCTATGAAAAACTGTTTTTT. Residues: CASSFGGQSYEKLFF.

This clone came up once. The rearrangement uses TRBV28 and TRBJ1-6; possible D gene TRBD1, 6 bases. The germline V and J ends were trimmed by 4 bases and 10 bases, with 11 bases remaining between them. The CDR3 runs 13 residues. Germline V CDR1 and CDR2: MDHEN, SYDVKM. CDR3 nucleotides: TGTGCCAGCAGTTCCACAGGGAACTCACCCCTCCACTTT. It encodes CASSSTGNSPLHF.

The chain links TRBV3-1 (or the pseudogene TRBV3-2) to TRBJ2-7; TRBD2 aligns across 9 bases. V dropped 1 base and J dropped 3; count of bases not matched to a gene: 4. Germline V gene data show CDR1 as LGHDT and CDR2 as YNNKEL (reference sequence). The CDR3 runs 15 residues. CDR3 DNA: TGTGCCAGCAGCCAAGGACTAGCGGAGCTCTACGAGCAGTACTTC. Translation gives CASSQGLAELYEQYF.

DNA of the CDR3: TGTGCCACCAGTGATTGGGCTAGCGGGTTTAATGAGCAGTTCTTC. It translates to CATSDWASGFNEQFF. The chain joins TRBV24-1 to TRBJ2-1; 8 bases are a match to TRBD2. Germline assignment: CDR1 KGHDR and CDR2 SFDVKD. Trimming removed 2 bases from V and 7 bases from J; junction bases left unmatched: 6. This CDR3 comprises 15 residues.

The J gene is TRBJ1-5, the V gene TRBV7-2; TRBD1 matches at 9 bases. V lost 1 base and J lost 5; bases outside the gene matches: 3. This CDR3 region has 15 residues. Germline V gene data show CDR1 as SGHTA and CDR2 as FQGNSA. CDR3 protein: CASSLGDRGYQPQHF. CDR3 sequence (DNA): TGTGCCAGCAGCTTAGGTGACAGGGGGTATCAGCCCCAGCATTTT.

CDR3 residues: CASSQAPSSTDTQYF. CDR3 DNA: TGTGCCAGTAGTCAGGCCCCCTCTAGCACAGATACGCAGTATTTT. The genes are TRBV19 and TRBJ2-3; D ambiguous. The V end was cut by 5 bases, the J end by 0 bases, with 12 bases between. Germline lookup yields CDR1 LNHDA and CDR2 SQIVND (reference sequence). The CDR3 covers 15 residues.

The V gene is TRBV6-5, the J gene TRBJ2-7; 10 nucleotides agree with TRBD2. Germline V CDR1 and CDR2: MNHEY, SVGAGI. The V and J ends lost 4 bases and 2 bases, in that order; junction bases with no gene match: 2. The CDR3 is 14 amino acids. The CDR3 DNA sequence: TGTGCCAGCAGTTCCGGGACTAGCGCCTACGAGCAGTACTTC. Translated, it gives CASSSGTSAYEQYF.